The clone carrying this TCR beta chain was counted a single time. Antigen specificity is unknown. The immunoSEQ assay was version 4, run in survey mode. Only in-frame clones appear in the TCRdb table, and some are missing; sequencing was by immunoSEQ multiplex PCR. The table shows about 45,000 clones, with roughly 90% occurring only once. CDR3 length: 18 residues. Germline V lookup: CDR1 SGHDT, CDR2 YYEEEE. Trimming cost V 3 bases and J 4 bases, with 26 bases left between them. The data originate from a study of persistence of HIV-infected CD4 T cells. Across the whole study: Blood samples, up to roughly 200 mL, came from multiple time points, except a couple of leukapheresis donors sampled once.

Cells were stimulated nonspecifically with anti-CD3/anti-CD28 magnetic beads. CD4+ T cells upregulating both CD40 ligand and CD69 were sorted as responding cells. An approximately 19-hour stimulation of CD8-depleted PBMCs used anti-CD28/CD49d costimulation, CD40-blocking antibody and enfuvirtide. This material consisted of CD4+ T cells sorted from PBMCs after roughly 17-hour stimulation, taken from a patient who received antiretroviral therapy. This receptor was obtained from an adult man with HIV who was CMV-seropositive. This chain connects TRBV5-6 to TRBJ2-7; either TRBD1 or TRBD2 may fit D (5 bases each). The CDR3 coding sequence is TGTGCCAGCAGCTCGACCGGGACGGGCAGTACCGACGGATACGAGCAGTACTTC. Amino acids: CASSSTGTGSTDGYEQYF.